The clone carrying this T cell receptor beta chain was detected only a few times. The CDR3 extends over 11 amino acids. V was cut by 5 bases and J by 2 bases, with 7 bases left in between. Germline CDR1 SQVTM, CDR2 ANQGSEA. The data originate from a study of T cell clonotyping in hematopoietic cell transplantation. Clones were read by immunoSEQ multiplex PCR, and TCRdb kept only the in-frame ones, dropping some. The sample records about 47,000 clones, approximately 78% being singletons. The time point: recipient sample about 28 days before transplant, after cytoreduction. This sequence joins TRBV29-1 and TRBJ2-7, with D tentatively TRBD2 (5 bases). This material consisted of peripheral blood mononuclear cells, taken before stem cell transplant. This sequence was found in a man aged 55-75 years with myelodysplastic syndrome. Some clones in this sample may be carry-over from other donors' samples. The CDR3 sequence is CSVSSPYEQYF. For the CDR3, the DNA is TGCAGCGTTTCTAGCCCCTACGAGCAGTACTTC.